Given below is one T cell receptor (beta chain) in context. What it binds is unknown. TCRdb's copy holds only in-frame clones and misses some; the assay was immunoSEQ multiplex PCR. The sample holds around 97,000 clones, around 80% seen once. CDR1 MNHNS and CDR2 SASEGT come from the germline V gene. The CDR3 has 15 amino acids. V lost 9 bases and J lost 5, with 23 bases in between. This sample was included in a study of T cell clones after liver transplantation. Study details: Without induction therapy, subjects received standard immunosuppression until 12-24 months post-transplant.

Study-wide results and caveats: A larger donor-reactive than third-party decline suggested partial antigen-specific deletion.

The clonotype originates from a human patient who received a liver transplant. The T cells may come from the graft donor. Sequenced material: CD4+ T cells from blood, taken approximately 43 months after liver transplant. The V call is TRBV6-1, the J call TRBJ2-7; either TRBD1 or TRBD2 may supply D (5 bases each). As DNA, the CDR3 is TGTGCCAGTGTCCCCAAAAAGACGGGGCCTAACGAGCAGTACTTC. Protein sequence: CASVPKKTGPNEQYF.